The T cell receptor beta chain under discussion was sequenced for a study of T cell responses to AZD1222 COVID-19 vaccine. Trimming pared 3 bases from V and 2 bases from J, leaving 13 bases between. This CDR3 has 16 residues. Germline-derived CDR1 and CDR2 are SGHAT and FQNNGV. Pooled samples include second doses given at about 4 or 12 weeks. Broader study findings: Among vaccine-associated CD4 TCRs, coverage spanned spike, with dominance at 160-218 and 743-854. Baseline serostatus was positive in only a handful of AZD1222 recipients. Donors were largely white British and mainly female; clonal diversity was possibly underestimated.

Remarks on this clone: The antigen is undetermined.

Only in-frame clones appear in the TCRdb table, and some are missing; sequencing was by immunoSEQ multiplex PCR. The table shows tens of thousands of clones, with around 90% occurring only once. The sequence derives from an adult who received the AZD1222 COVID-19 vaccine. Sequenced here: peripheral blood, sampled 28 days after the second AZD1222 dose. The gene calls are TRBV11-2 and TRBJ1-4; unclear D gene. CDR3 sequence reads: CASSFSLRPTNEKLFF. CDR3 DNA: TGTGCCAGCAGCTTTTCCCTGCGGCCGACTAATGAAAAACTGTTTTTT.